Here is one TCR beta chain with its context. Antigen: not known. This may be a read error: a much more frequent sequence differs by one nucleotide. This entry is derived from a study of tumor-infiltrating lymphocytes in primary liver carcinoma. Co-extracting RNA and DNA was done with roughly 17-31 mg of unsorted bulk tissue as input. Patients had primary liver carcinoma treated by surgical resection. Study-level results: Representation across all five tumor regions was limited to only about 7-25% of top clones.

From around 500 ng of total RNA, TCR beta-specific cDNA was reverse-transcribed using a constant-region primer. ARM-PCR was slightly modified, and three nested multiplex PCR rounds with it gave rise to the TCR beta libraries. The first two PCR rounds, approximately 10 cycles each, used TRBV1-TRBV30 forward primers and a C-beta reverse primer. TCRdb used MiXCR to reprocess the multiplex PCR reads, holding one entry per CDR3 protein. The table has about 120,000 distinct CDR3 sequences, around two thirds seen once. V was pared by 7 bases and J by 5 bases, with 9 bases of the junction left unmatched. Germline CDR1 MGHRA, CDR2 YSYEKL. The CDR3 is 14 amino acids.

This sequence originates from a woman aged 55-70 years with primary liver carcinoma and hepatitis B virus infection. What was sequenced was liver tumor tissue from sampling region 1. Subset: tumor region T1, superior pole. V and J are TRBV4-1 and TRBJ2-3; TRBD2 aligns across 7 bases. The DNA of the CDR3 is TGCGCCAGCAAGGTCGGACTAGTAGGAGATACGCAGTATTTT. Residues: CASKVGLVGDTQYF.